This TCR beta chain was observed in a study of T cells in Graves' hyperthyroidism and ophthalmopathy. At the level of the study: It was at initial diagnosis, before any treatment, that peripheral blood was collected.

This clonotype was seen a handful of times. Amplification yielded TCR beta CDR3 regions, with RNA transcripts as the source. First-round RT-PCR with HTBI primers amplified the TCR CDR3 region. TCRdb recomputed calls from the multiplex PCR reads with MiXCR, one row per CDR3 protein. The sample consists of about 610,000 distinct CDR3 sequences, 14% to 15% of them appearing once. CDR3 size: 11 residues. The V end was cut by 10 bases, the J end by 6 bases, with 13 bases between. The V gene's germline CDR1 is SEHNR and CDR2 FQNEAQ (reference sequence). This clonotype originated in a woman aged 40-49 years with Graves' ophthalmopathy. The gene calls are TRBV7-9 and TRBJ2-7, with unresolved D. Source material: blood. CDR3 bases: TGTGCCATAGAAGATTTTCGCGAGCAGTACTTC. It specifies CAIEDFREQYF.